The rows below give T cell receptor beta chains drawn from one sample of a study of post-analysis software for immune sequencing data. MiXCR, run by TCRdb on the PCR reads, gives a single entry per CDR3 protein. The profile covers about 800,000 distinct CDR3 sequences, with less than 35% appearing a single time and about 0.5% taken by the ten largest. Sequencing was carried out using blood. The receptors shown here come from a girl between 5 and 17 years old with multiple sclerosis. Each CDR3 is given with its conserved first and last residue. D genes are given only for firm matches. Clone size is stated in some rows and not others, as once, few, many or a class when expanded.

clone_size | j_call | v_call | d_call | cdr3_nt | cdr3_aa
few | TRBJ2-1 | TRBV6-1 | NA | TGTGCCAGCAGTGAAGCGAACAGGGCCGGGGGGCAGTTCTTC | CASSEANRAGGQFF
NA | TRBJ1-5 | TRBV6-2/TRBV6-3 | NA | TGTGCCAGCAGAAGACGACGGACCGGGAGCGATCAGCCCCAGCATTTT | CASRRRRTGSDQPQHF
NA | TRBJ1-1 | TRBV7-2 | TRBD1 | TGTGCCAGCAGCTTAGGCGGGTCAGGGGGCGTAGCTTTCTTT | CASSLGGSGGVAFF
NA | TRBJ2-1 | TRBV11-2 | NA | TGTGCCAGCAGCTCTCGGATCTCCTACAATGAGCAGTTCTTC | CASSSRISYNEQFF
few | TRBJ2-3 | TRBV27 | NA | TGTGCCGCGAGGCCCGACCGGACAGCCGTCCCAGATACGCAGTATTTT | CAARPDRTAVPDTQYF
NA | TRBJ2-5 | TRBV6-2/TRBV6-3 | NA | TGTGCCAGCAGTTATGCGGCCGGGACGGCGGTGTTGGAGACCCAGTACTTC | CASSYAAGTAVLETQYF
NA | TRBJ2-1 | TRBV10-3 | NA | TGTGCCATCAGTGAGGGGCAGGATCCGAACAATGAGCAGTTCTTC | CAISEGQDPNNEQFF
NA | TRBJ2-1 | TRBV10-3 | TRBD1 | TGTGCCATCCGATCAAGACAGGGGGACAATGAGCAGTTCTTC | CAIRSRQGDNEQFF
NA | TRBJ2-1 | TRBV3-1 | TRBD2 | TGTGCCAGCAGCCAAGGGACTAGCCGACTCAATGAGCAGTTCTTC | CASSQGTSRLNEQFF
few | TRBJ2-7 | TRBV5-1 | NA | TGCGCCAGCAGCTTACGGTTAGGGCTAGCCGACGAGCAGTACTTC | CASSLRLGLADEQYF
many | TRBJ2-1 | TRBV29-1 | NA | TGCAGCGTTGAAGATCAAGGACTACGGGGCTATGAGCAGTTCTTC | CSVEDQGLRGYEQFF
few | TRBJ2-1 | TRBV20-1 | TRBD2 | TGCAGTGCTAGCTGGGCGGGGGGCGACCACAATGAGCAGTTCTTC | CSASWAGGDHNEQFF
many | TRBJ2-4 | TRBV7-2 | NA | TGTGCCAGCAGCCCCAGGGCATTAGGGGCCAAAAACATTCAGTACTTC | CASSPRALGAKNIQYF
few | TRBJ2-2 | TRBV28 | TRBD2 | TGTGCCATTACGAGTGGGAGCGGGAGACGTACCGGGGAGCTGTTTTTT | CAITSGSGRRTGELFF
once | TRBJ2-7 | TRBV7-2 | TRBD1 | TGTGCCAGCAGCTCCCTGGGGACAGGCGAAAGTCGCTACGAGCAGTACTTC | CASSSLGTGESRYEQYF
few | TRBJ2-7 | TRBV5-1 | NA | TGCGCCAGCGCTGAGGGAGCGGTCTCCTACGAGCAGTACTTC | CASAEGAVSYEQYF
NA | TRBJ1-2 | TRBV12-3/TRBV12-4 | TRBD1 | TGTGCCAGCAGAAGGACAGGGACCAACTATGGCTACACCTTC | CASRRTGTNYGYTF
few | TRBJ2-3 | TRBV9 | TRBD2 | TGTGCCAGCACCACCCACGCCGGGGGGGCAGGAGATACGCAGTATTTT | CASTTHAGGAGDTQYF
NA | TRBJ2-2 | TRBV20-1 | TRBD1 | TGCAGTGCTACCCGGGACAGTCTCGCGAACACCGGGGAACGGTTTTTT | CSATRDSLANTGERFF
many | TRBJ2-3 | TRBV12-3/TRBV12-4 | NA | TGTGCCAGCAGTTTAGCGCTTGACCGCACAGATACGCAGTATTTT | CASSLALDRTDTQYF
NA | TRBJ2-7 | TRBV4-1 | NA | TGCGCCAGCAGCCAAAGTCCCCTGAGCCCGTACGAGCAGTACTTC | CASSQSPLSPYEQYF
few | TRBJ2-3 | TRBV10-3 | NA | TGTGCCATCAGTGGCGGTGTCACAGATACGCAGTATTTT | CAISGGVTDTQYF
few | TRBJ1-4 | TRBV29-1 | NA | TGCAGCGGGGGGGACCAGGATGATGCTAATGAAAAACTGTTTTTT | CSGGDQDDANEKLFF
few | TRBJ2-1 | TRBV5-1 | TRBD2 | TGCGCCAGCAGCTTGTCCAGCGGGAATTTAGAGCAGTTCTTC | CASSLSSGNLEQFF
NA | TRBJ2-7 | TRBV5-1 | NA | TGCGCCAGTAGCTTGGGGGGCCCCGGGAGACCCTACGAGCAGTACTTC | CASSLGGPGRPYEQYF
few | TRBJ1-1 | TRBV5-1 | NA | TGCGCCAGCAGCTTGGGCGGGGAACGTATCACTGAAGCTTTCTTT | CASSLGGERITEAFF
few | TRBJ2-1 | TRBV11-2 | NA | TGTGCCAGCAGCTTAGGGGGATATAGTGTTTGGAATGAGCAGTTCTTC | CASSLGGYSVWNEQFF
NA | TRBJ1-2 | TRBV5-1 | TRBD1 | TGCGCCAGCAGCCCCGGGACAGGGTTATCTGGCTACACCTTC | CASSPGTGLSGYTF
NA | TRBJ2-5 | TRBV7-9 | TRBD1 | TGTGCCAGCAGCCCCCGTGGAGGCCAGGGGGTAGGAGAGACCCAGTACTTC | CASSPRGGQGVGETQYF
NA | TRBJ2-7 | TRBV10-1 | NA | TGCGCCAGCAGCGATGGGGGGTCGGATGAGCAGTACTTC | CASSDGGSDEQYF
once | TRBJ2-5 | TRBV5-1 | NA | TGCGCCGGCAGCTTGGAGATGGAGACCCAGTACTTC | CAGSLEMETQYF
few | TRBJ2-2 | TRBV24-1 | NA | TGTGCCACCAGGGACACCGGGGAGCTGTTTTTT | CATRDTGELFF
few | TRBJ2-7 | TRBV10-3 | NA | TGTGCCATCAAGGGAGGCAAGGACCACGAGCAGTACTTC | CAIKGGKDHEQYF
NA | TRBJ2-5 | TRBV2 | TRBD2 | TGTGCCAGCAGCCCGGGACTAGCGTTCCAAGAGACCCAGTACTTC | CASSPGLAFQETQYF
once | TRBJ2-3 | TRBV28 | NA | TGTGCCAGCAGTGAGGCAGGGGTGATAGATACGCAGTATTTT | CASSEAGVIDTQYF
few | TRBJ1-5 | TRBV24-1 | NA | TGTGCCGTACAGGGTCTTGGTCAGCCCCAGCATTTT | CAVQGLGQPQHF
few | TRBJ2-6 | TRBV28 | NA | TGTGCCAGCAGTGTGGTTCTCTCAGGGTCTGGGGCCAACGTCCTGACTTTC | CASSVVLSGSGANVLTF
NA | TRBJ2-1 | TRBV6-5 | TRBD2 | TGTGCCAGCAGGGCGGGACTAGGAGGTCGTGAGCAGTTCTTC | CASRAGLGGREQFF
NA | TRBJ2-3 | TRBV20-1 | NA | TGCAGTGCCTGCGGACAGAGCCGCACAGATACGCAGGATTTT | CSACGQSRTDTQDF
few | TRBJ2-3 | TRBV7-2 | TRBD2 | TGTGCCAGCAGCTTACCCGGACTAGCGGGGTCAGATACGCAGTATTTT | CASSLPGLAGSDTQYF
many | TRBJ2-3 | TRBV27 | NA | TGTGCCAGCAGTTTGGGAGTTCGGGAAGATACGCAGTATTTT | CASSLGVREDTQYF
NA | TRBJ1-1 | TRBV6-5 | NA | TGTGCCAGCAGCCCTTCGGGGAGGAACGCTGAAGCTTTCTTT | CASSPSGRNAEAFF
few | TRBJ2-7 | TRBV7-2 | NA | TGTGCCAGCAGCTACCGGGACGTATCCTACGAGCAGTACTTC | CASSYRDVSYEQYF
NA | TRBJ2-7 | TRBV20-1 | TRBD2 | TGCAGTGCTACCCTAGCGGGATCTGACGAGCAGTACTTC | CSATLAGSDEQYF
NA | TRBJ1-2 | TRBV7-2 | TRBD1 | TGTGCCAGCAGCTGGGAACAGGGGCCGGGTGGCTACACCTTC | CASSWEQGPGGYTF
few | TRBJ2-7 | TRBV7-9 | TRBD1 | TGTGCCAGCACCCTGGACAGGGTCGAGCAGTACTTC | CASTLDRVEQYF
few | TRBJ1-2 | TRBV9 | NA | TGTGCCAGCAGCGTAGGGACAGAAGTTAACTATGGCTACACCTTC | CASSVGTEVNYGYTF
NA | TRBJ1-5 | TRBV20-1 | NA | TGCAGTGCTAGGGCCGTGCAGCTGGCACAAAATCAGCCCCAGCATTTT | CSARAVQLAQNQPQHF
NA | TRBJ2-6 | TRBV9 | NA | TGTGCCAGCAGCGTAAACCTAGCATCCGGGGCCAACGTCCTGACTTTC | CASSVNLASGANVLTF
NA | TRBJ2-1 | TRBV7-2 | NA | TGTGCCAGCAGCTTAGGGGACTCCCCTGGCAATGAGCAGTTCTTC | CASSLGDSPGNEQFF
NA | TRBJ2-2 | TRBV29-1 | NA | TGCAGCGTTGAGGGGTGCGGGGAGCTGTTTTTT | CSVEGCGELFF
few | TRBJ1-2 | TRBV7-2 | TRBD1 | TGTGCCAGCAGCTTAGGGGGACAGGGGACCTATGGCTACACCTTC | CASSLGGQGTYGYTF